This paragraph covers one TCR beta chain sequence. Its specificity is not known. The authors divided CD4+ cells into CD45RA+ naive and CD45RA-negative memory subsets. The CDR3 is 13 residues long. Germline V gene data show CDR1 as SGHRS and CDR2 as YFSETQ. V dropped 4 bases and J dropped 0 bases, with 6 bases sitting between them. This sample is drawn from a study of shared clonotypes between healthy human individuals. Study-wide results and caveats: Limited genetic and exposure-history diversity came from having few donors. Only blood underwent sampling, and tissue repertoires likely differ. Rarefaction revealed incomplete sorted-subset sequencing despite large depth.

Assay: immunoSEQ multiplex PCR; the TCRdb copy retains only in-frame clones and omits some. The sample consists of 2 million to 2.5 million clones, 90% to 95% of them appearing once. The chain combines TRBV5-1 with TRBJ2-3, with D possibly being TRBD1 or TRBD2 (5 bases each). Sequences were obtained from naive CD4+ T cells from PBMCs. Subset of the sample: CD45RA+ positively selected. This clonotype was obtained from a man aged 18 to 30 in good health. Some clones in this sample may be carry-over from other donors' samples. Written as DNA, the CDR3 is TGCGCCAGCAGCAGGGACAGCACAGATACGCAGTATTTT. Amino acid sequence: CASSRDSTDTQYF.